This is a list of T cell receptor beta chains from one sample in a study of cytomegalovirus exposure and HLA in healthy donors. Clones were read by immunoSEQ multiplex PCR, and TCRdb kept only the in-frame ones, dropping some. The data hold roughly 90,000 clones, with 75% to 85% observed a single time. The sequenced sample was PBMCs. These receptor sequences come from a young man in good health and CMV-seropositive. The CDR3 runs from the conserved cysteine through the conserved F or W. Fields, in order: V gene, CDR3 protein.

>TRBV6-5
CASSYSTGGEAFF
>TRBV10-3
CAISESRLADNEQFF
>TRBV5-6
CASSSTKNRVENEKLFF
>TRBV7-9
CASTPRTALNTEAFF
>TRBV7-2
CASSPGQGGYGYTF
>TRBV6-5
CASSYGAGATNEKLFF
>TRBV6-5
CASSGQAPGGSIF
>TRBV6-5
CASSPRAGGYTF
>TRBV18
CASSTISRQGQETQYF
>TRBV7-2
CASTRGTDTQYF
>TRBV5-6
CASSRTGVQIF
>TRBV11-2
CASSLAGVTTDTQYF
>TRBV2
CASSIPGQGYYEQYF
>TRBV7-2
CASSPGGTVGEQYF
>TRBV30
CAWRQGSNQPQHF
>TRBV13
CANSTSVRDTGYEQYF
>TRBV5-1
CASSLAQGNEKLFF
>TRBV18
CASSPTQGNGELFF
>TRBV5-1
CASSLLPGQGIGDTEAFF
>TRBV6-5
CASSSRLAGNNEQFF
>TRBV19
CASSMLAGGTGELFF
>TRBV10-1
CASSGNRGSTDTQYF
>TRBV18
CASSPGSVREKLFF
>TRBV6-5
CASSQTPELGYTF
>TRBV28
CASTPTGAKGGYNEQFF
>TRBV7-2
CASSSPTGSWHF
>TRBV30
CAWTAGGRNQPQHF
>TRBV27
CASSLTGPVAYGYTF
>TRBV29-1
CSVDFGGNGYTF
>TRBV6-5
CASRFLGGTFDEQFF
>TRBV5-4
CASSLSVTGGAGELFF
>TRBV15
CATSREGTYEQYF
>TRBV6-1
CASGGQGGTEAFF
>TRBV9
CASSAGGRGNSPLHF
>TRBV15
CATSSPTGGGGYGYTF
>TRBV5-1
CASSLTGRVYNEQFF
>TRBV7-2
CASSFPGADTQYF
>TRBV7-2
CASSSRGGGLASIETQYF
>TRBV5-4
CASSRGRENGYTF
>TRBV14
CASSPTTQGGYTF
>TRBV30
CAWSEGTGGGTFF
>TRBV9
CASNPDRNQETQYF
>TRBV2
CASRSVGQPQHF
>TRBV10-3
CAIKEREGRNGELFF